Listed below are T cell receptor beta chains from one sample, sequenced in a study of cytomegalovirus exposure and HLA in healthy donors. The method was immunoSEQ multiplex PCR; TCRdb's version includes in-frame clones alone and lacks a portion of them. Seen here are some 110,000 clones, around 76% observed once, and the top ten hold around 8.8%. Source material: PBMCs. These receptors were taken from a man aged 40-50 years in good health and CMV-seropositive. CDR3s include the opening cysteine and the closing phenylalanine or tryptophan. The D gene is left open where the match is weak. Part of the rows lack a size; the others show once, few, many or a class for expanded clones.

cdr3_aa	cdr3_nt	j_call	d_call	v_call	clone_size
CASSQGTGNDGYTF	TGCGCCAGCAGCCAAGGGACAGGGAACGATGGCTACACCTTC	TRBJ1-2	TRBD1	TRBV4-1	.
CASSRQGQGIDEQYF	TGTGCCAGCAGCCGACAGGGACAGGGGATTGACGAGCAGTACTTC	TRBJ2-7	TRBD1	TRBV7-2	few
CASSLGTSGGRGNEQFF	TGTGCCAGCAGCTTGGGGACTAGCGGGGGACGAGGCAATGAGCAGTTCTTC	TRBJ2-1	TRBD2	TRBV7-2	.
CASSSWASGISYNEQFF	TGTGCCAGCAGCTCCTGGGCTAGCGGGATCTCCTACAATGAGCAGTTCTTC	TRBJ2-1	TRBD2	TRBV11-3	few
CASSVQGVFYEQYF	TGTGCCAGCAGTGTACAGGGGGTATTCTACGAGCAGTACTTC	TRBJ2-7	TRBD1	TRBV2	.
CASSPRTKSVNEKLFF	TGTGCCAGCAGCCCCCGTACCAAGTCGGTTAATGAAAAACTGTTTTTT	TRBJ1-4	.	TRBV7-8	.
CASSLLSGGGQPQHF	TGTGCCAGCAGTTTATTGTCAGGGGGCGGGCAGCCCCAGCATTTT	TRBJ1-5	TRBD1	TRBV27	.
CASSLSGGGGAPQETQYF	TGTGCCAGCAGCTTATCCGGGGGCGGGGGGGCCCCCCAAGAGACCCAGTACTTC	TRBJ2-5	TRBD2	TRBV7-3	few
CASSLNYEQYF	TGTGCCAGCAGCCTTAACTACGAGCAGTACTTC	TRBJ2-7	.	TRBV28	.
CASRTPGLGSEQYF	TGCGCCAGCAGAACGCCGGGACTGGGGTCCGAGCAGTACTTC	TRBJ2-7	.	TRBV4-1	once
CASSLGHQTEKLFF	TGTGCCAGCAGCTTAGGACACCAAACTGAAAAACTGTTTTTT	TRBJ1-4	.	TRBV5-4	.
CASSPTGHEQYF	TGTGCCAGCTCACCAACAGGGCACGAGCAGTACTTC	TRBJ2-7	.	TRBV18	.
CAWSFYQGSGANVLTF	TGTGCCTGGAGCTTTTACCAGGGCTCTGGGGCCAACGTCCTGACTTTC	TRBJ2-6	.	TRBV30	.
CSVYGGWTGETQYF	TGCAGCGTTTATGGGGGGTGGACCGGAGAGACCCAGTACTTC	TRBJ2-5	.	TRBV29-1	.
CASVLYRGSYEQYF	TGTGCCAGCGTCCTCTACAGGGGGAGCTACGAGCAGTACTTC	TRBJ2-7	TRBD1	TRBV14	.
CASSLRTSGRALVTGELFF	TGTGCCAGCAGCTTGAGGACTAGCGGGAGGGCCCTAGTCACCGGGGAGCTGTTTTTT	TRBJ2-2	TRBD2	TRBV7-2	.